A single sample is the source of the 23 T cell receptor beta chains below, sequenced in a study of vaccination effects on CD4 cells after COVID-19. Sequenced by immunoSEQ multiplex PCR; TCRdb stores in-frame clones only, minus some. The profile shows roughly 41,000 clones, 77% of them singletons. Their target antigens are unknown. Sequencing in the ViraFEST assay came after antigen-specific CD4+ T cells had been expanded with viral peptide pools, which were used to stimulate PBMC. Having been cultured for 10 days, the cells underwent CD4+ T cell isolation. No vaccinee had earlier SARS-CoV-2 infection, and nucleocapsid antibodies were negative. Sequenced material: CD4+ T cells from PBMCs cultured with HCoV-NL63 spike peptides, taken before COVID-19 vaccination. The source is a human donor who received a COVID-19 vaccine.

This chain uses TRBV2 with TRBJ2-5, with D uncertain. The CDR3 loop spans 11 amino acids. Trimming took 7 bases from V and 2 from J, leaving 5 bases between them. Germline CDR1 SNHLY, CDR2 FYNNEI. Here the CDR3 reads CASTAQETQYF. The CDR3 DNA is TGTGCCAGCACGGCTCAAGAGACCCAGTACTTC.

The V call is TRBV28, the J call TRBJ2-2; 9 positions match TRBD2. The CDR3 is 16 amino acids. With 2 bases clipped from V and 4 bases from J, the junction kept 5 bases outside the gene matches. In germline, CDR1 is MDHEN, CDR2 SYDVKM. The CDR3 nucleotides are TGTGCCAGCAGTTTAGCGGGGGGGCATGTCACCGGGGAGCTGTTTTTT. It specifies CASSLAGGHVTGELFF.

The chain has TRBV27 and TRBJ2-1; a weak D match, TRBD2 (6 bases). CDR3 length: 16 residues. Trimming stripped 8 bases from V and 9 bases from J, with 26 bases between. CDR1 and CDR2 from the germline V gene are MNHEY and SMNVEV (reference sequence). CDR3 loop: CASYSIRDSKSGEQFF. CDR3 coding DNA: TGTGCCAGCTATTCTATCCGGGACTCAAAGTCGGGTGAGCAGTTCTTC.

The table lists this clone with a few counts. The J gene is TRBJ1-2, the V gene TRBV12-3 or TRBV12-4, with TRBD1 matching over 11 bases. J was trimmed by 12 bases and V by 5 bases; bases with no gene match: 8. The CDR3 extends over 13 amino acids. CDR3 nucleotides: TGTGCCAGCAGTAATCCGGGACAGGGGGGAGACACCTTC. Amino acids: CASSNPGQGGDTF.

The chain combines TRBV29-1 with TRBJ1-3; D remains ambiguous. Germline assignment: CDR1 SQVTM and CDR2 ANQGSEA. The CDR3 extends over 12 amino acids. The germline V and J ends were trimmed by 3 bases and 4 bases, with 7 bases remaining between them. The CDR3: CSVDPGGNTIYF. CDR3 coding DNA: TGCAGCGTTGATCCTGGGGGAAACACCATATATTTT.

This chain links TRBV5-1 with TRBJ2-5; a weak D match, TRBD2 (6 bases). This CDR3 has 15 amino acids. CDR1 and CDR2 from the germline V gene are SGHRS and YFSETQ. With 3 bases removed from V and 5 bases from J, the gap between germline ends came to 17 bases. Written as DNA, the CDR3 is TGCGCCAGCAGCTCAGGCCCGGATGCGGGGGAGACCCAGTACTTC. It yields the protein CASSSGPDAGETQYF.

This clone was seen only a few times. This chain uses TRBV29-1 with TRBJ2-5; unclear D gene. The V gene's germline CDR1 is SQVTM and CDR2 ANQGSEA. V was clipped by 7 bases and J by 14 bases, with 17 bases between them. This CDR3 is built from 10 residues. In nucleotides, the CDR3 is TGCAGCGCACTGACGGCCTCTCCCTACTTC. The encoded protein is CSALTASPYF.

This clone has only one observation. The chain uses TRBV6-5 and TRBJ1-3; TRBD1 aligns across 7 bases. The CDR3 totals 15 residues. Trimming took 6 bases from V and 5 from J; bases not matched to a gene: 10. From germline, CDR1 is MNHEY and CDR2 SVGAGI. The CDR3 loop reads CASSPVTGPRNTIYF. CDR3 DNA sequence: TGTGCCAGCAGCCCGGTGACAGGGCCTAGAAACACCATATATTTT.

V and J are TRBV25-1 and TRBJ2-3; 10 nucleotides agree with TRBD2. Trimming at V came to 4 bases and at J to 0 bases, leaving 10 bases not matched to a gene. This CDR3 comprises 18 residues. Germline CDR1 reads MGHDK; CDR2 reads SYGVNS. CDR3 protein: CASSAQRGGLYSTDTQYF. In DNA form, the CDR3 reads TGTGCCAGCAGTGCACAGCGGGGGGGCCTATATAGCACAGATACGCAGTATTTT.

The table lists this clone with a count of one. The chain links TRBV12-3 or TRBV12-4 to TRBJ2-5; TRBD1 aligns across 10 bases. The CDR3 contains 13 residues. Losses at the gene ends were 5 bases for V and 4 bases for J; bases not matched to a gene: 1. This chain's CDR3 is CASSRTGGETQYF. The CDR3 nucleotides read TGTGCCAGCAGTAGGACAGGGGGAGAGACCCAGTACTTC.

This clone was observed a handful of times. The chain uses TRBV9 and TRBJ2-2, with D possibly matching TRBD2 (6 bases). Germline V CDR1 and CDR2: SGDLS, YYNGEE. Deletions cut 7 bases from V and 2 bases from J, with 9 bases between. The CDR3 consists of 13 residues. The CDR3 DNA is TGTGCCAGCGGGGGGATCAACACCGGGGAGCTGTTTTTT. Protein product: CASGGINTGELFF. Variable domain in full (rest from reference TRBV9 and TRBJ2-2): DSGVTQTPKHLITATGQRVTLRCSPRSGDLSVYWYQQSLDQGLQFLIQYYNGEERAKGNILERFSAQQFPDLHSELNLSSLELGDSALYFCASGGINTGELFFGEGSRLTVL.

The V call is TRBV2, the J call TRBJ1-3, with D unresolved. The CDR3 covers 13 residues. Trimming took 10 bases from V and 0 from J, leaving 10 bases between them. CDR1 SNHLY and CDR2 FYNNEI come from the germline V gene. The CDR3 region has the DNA TGTGCCAACAAGCAAAGCTCTGGAAACACCATATATTTT. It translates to CANKQSSGNTIYF.

In DNA form, the CDR3 reads TGTGCCAGCTCACCCGACAGGGGTCTCATGAACACTGAAGCTTTCTTT. It encodes CASSPDRGLMNTEAFF. The chain is built from TRBV18 and TRBJ1-1; TRBD1 matches 8 bases. The V gene end was trimmed by 3 bases and the J gene end by 0 bases; junction bases not matched to a gene: 6. The CDR3 runs to 16 residues. The V gene's germline CDR1 is KGHSH and CDR2 LQKENI. Combining the CDR3 with reference TRBV18 and TRBJ1-1 gives the whole variable domain NAGVMQNPRHLVRRRGQEARLRCSPMKGHSHVYWYRQLPEEGLKFMVYLQKENIIDESGMPKERFSAEFPKEGPSILRIQQVVRGDSAAYFCASSPDRGLMNTEAFFGQGTRLTVV.

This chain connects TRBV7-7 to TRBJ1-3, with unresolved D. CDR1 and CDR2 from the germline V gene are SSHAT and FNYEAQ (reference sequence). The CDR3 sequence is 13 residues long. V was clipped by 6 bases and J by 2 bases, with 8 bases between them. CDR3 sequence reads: CASSPDTGNTIYF. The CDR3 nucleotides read TGTGCCAGCAGTCCCGACACTGGAAACACCATATATTTT.

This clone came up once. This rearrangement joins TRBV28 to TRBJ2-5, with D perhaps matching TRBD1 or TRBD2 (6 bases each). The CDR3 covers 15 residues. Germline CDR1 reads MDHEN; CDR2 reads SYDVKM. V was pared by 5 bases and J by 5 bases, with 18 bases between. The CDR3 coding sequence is TGTGCCAGCAGTGTTCCACAGGGAGGAGGGGAGACCCAGTACTTC. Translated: CASSVPQGGGETQYF.

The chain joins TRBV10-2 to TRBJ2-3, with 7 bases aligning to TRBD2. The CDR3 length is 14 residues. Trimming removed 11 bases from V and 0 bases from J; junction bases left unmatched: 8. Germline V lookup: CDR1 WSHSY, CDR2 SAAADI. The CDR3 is CAGTAGPSTDTQYF. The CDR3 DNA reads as TGCGCCGGAACAGCGGGGCCGAGCACAGATACGCAGTATTTT.

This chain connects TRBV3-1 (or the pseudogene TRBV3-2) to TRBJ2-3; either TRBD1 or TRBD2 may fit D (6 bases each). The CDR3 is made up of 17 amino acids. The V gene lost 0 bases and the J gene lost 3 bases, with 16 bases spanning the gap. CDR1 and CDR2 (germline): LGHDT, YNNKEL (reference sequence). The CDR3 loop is CASSQDIRGAGTDTQYF. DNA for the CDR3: TGTGCCAGCAGCCAAGATATAAGGGGGGCGGGGACAGATACGCAGTATTTT.

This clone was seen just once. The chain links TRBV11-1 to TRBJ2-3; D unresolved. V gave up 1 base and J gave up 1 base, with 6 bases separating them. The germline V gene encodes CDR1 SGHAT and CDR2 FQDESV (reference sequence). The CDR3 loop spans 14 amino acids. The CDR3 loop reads CASSLVAGTDTQYF. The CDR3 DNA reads TGTGCCAGCAGCTTAGTTGCAGGCACAGATACGCAGTATTTT.

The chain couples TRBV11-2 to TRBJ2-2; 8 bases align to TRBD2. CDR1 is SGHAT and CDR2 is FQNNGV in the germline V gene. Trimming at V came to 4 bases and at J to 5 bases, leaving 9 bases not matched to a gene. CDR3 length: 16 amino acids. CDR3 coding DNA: TGTGCCAGCAGCTATACTAGCGGAGTTCCAACCGGGGAGCTGTTTTTT. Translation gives CASSYTSGVPTGELFF.

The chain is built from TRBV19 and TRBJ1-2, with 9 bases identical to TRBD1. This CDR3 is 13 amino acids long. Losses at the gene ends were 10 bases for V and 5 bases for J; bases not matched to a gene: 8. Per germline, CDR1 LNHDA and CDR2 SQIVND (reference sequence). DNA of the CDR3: TGTGCCACGAGACAGGGGGTATGGTATGGCTACACCTTC. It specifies CATRQGVWYGYTF.

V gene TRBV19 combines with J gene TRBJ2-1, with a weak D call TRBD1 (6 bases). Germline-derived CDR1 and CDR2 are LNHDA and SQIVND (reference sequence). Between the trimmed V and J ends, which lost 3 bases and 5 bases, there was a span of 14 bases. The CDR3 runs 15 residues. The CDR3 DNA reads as TGTGCCAGTAGTATCGCTCCCGACAGGCACAATGAGCAGTTCTTC. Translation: CASSIAPDRHNEQFF.

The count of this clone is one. Here the CDR3 DNA reads TGTGCCAGCAGTTACTCTTTAGACTCTGGAAACACCATATATTTT. As protein: CASSYSLDSGNTIYF. The chain combines TRBV6-5 with TRBJ1-3; the D is unclear. Germline-derived CDR1 and CDR2 are MNHEY and SVGAGI. The V and J ends lost 0 bases and 0 bases respectively, with 6 bases between them. CDR3 length: 15 amino acids.

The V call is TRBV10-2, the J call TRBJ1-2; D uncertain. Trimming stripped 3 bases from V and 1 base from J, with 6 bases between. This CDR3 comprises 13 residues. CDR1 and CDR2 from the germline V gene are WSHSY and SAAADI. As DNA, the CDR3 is TGCGCCAGCAGTGAACGAGATAACTATGGCTACACCTTC. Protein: CASSERDNYGYTF.